This T cell receptor beta chain was sequenced during a study of cytomegalovirus exposure and HLA in healthy donors (dated by TCRdb to 2016 to 2017). Describing the broader study: In an earlier analysis of roughly 500 of the donors, under 300 Gb of sequence data and 90 million to 120 million unique TCR beta sequences from about 179 million T cells were reported. About 320 gigabases of sequencing data and approximately 85 million unique TCR sequences were included in an early release covering around 600 HLA-typed donors. The genetic ancestry cluster associated with self-reported Caucasian donors included roughly 84% of the 300 to 450 genotyped donors. The aim of the study was to test whether cataloging public T cell receptors could identify signatures of past pathogen exposure. The T cell repertoires of around 670 subjects were profiled by immunosequencing and related to cytomegalovirus serostatus. In addition to the first cohort of 666 subjects, a separate validation cohort of over 90 different subjects was used. The study combined high-throughput TCR immunosequencing, statistical association of individual TCRs with disease status, and machine learning to predict cytomegalovirus infection status. A later analysis re-examined previously published TCR beta repertoires from several hundred donors and added high-resolution HLA genotyping to investigate patterns of TCR occurrence. In the later analysis, no new phenotypic data were used to find candidate immune exposures; instead, reliance was placed on TCR beta sequences and their occurrence across donors. In an earlier analysis of 587 of the donors, high-throughput TCR beta sequencing was used to judge whether each TCR beta V gene segment behaved as functional or pseudogenic. Donor age, sex, ethnicity and CMV serostatus were compiled alongside the repertoire data. Genome-wide SNP genotypes for about 65% of the 666 donors were used in a later genetic analysis, which treated that subset as a discovery cohort. All discovery cohort repertoires had been generated on a single sequencing platform. HLA typing included class I and class II loci at four-digit resolution. The number of donors typed differed by locus, with 629-630 for A, B, C, DRB1 and DQB1, more than 500 for DQA1, 600 to 610 for DPA1, and around 460 for DPB1. Roughly 5 DR-DQ haplotypes were treated as single units for association and clustering because of strong linkage in the cohort. Among approximately 370 genotyped donors of the cohort, an average of approximately 240,000 unique TCR beta nucleotide sequences was sequenced per donor, of which approximately 18% were non-productive.

Library preparation was by the immunoSEQ multiplex PCR assay. A mixture of 60 forward primers for TCR Vbeta segments and 13 reverse primers for TCR Jbeta segments was used in the multiplex PCR. The CDR3 region of rearranged TCR beta genes was amplified from genomic DNA with a multiplex PCR assay. The amplified TCR beta libraries were sequenced on the Illumina HiSeq System as 87-base-pair reads. As for the authors' bioinformatics: Across the 640 or so repertoires, a later analysis counted 75 million to 90 million unique TCR beta chains, around 11 million of which were shared by at least two donors. To remove PCR and sequencing errors, raw reads were error-corrected and collapsed into unique sequences using a nearest-neighbor algorithm that merged closely related sequences. V, D and J gene segments were assigned by aligning CDR3 sequences to IMGT reference sequences. Each retained sequence needed at least a six-nucleotide match to both a V gene segment and a J gene segment. Rearrangements were classified as productive when the CDR3 lacked stop codons and remained in frame with V and J, and all other rearrangements were classified as non-productive. CDR3 was defined by IMGT convention, running from the second conserved V-encoded cysteine to the conserved J-encoded phenylalanine. In an earlier analysis of 587 of the donors, sequences lacking an unambiguous match to a single V gene segment were excluded. In an earlier analysis of more than 500 of the donors, a V segment was called functional when productive rearrangements were above 56.7%, and segregating when the standard deviation between donors exceeded 5%. A statistical classification framework was built to diagnose cytomegalovirus status from the catalog of TCR beta chain sequences. In a later analysis, V and J genes were assigned by comparing TCR nucleotide sequences against IMGT/GENE-DB human TR gene sequences. The TCRdist pipeline was used in a later analysis to assign CDR3 sequences and most-parsimonious VDJ recombination scenarios. In a later analysis, every TCR beta chain was defined by the combination of its CDR3 amino acid sequence and its V-gene family, and reads without a unique V-gene family were dropped. As a way to deal with suspected cross-contamination and a sequencing artifact, a later analysis dropped hundreds of nucleotide sequences that were highly shared and had low generation probability. In a later analysis, a clonal expansion index was calculated for each public chain from normalized within-repertoire ranks of inferred template counts. Generation probabilities in a later analysis came from a VDJ recombination model fitted to out-of-frame rearrangements, and those results were checked against IGoR. In a later analysis, hypergeometric tests were used to score TCR-TCR, TCR-HLA and TCR-CMV co-occurrence, with a repertoire-size bias correction applied to TCR pairs. In a later analysis, false discovery rates were estimated by permuting HLA or CMV assignments 20 times. In a later analysis, co-occurring TCRs were grouped using DBSCAN, and TCRdist sequence similarity was added for clustering within HLA-allele-positive subsets. Co-occurrence clustering excluded repertoires with fewer than 30,000 or more than 120,000 public chains, plus five with anomalous nucleotide sharing. TCRdb provides this immuneACCESS table in a form limited to in-frame rearrangements. Some clones are lacking; in checked studies, under half of them reflect an unresolved V gene, and why the rest are absent is not known. V, J and clone size derive from that table, while D and trimming were established from the DNA sequence. Present in this sample are some 150,000 clones, around 81% of which were seen just once. The top ten clonotypes cover about 13% of the sample.

Turning to this clone: Its cognate antigen has yet to be identified. No per-base quality is available; no much larger clone lies one base away.

What the study reported, not specific to this receptor: Linkage disequilibrium might explain the correlated functional status among segregating V segments, but an unknown experimental factor could not be excluded. A later analysis reported that several top co-occurrence clusters appeared linked to parvovirus B19, influenza, CMV and Epstein-Barr virus. A few of the identified cytomegalovirus-associated TCR beta chains were confirmed in vitro to be specific for cytomegalovirus antigens. Compared with the roughly 720-donor mean, donors in an Asian-associated ancestry cluster had fewer N-insertions in productive TCRs, according to a later genetic analysis. In this cohort, only TCR beta chains were sequenced, and detectable features were limited by the absence of alpha or paired-chain data. In a later analysis, some 17,000 TCR beta sequences were associated with specific HLA alleles at a false discovery rate of 0.05. A later analysis found that HLA-associated TCR beta chains were more clonally expanded and had lower generation probabilities than equally common non-associated chains. Because some donors lacked HLA typing at each locus, the association tests relied only on the typed subset. A later genetic analysis associated a missense DCLRE1C variant with V-gene and J-gene trimming of TCR beta chains, and an independent cohort replicated the association. Some IMGT-functional V segments, including TRBV6-2 and TRBV6-3, could not be told apart with the 87-base-pair reads, so those segments were excluded. Most TCR sequences were seen in very few donors, while some public TCRs were found in many individuals. Cytomegalovirus status was reported to be diagnosed by the classifier with high specificity and sensitivity in both the original and validation cohorts. Strong co-occurrence of HLA alleles, especially DR and DQ, made assigning TCR associations to individual alleles difficult. In the study, some 160 TCR beta chains were listed as associated with cytomegalovirus. Broadly in line with IMGT annotations, most TCR beta V segments showed up in productive rearrangements about 87% or about 30% of the time in an earlier analysis of approximately 600 of the donors. According to a later analysis, TCR association rates differed among HLA loci, with DRB1 alleles showing the most associated TCRs and HLA-C alleles showing the fewest. About 17 rarely observed V segments, including chromosome 9 orphons, were excluded from the earlier analysis of a few hundred of the donors because counts were too low. According to a later analysis, most CMV-associated TCR beta chains appeared to be HLA-restricted, and the HLA associations seemed to be driven largely by CMV exposure. Presence/absence analyses assumed roughly uniform sequencing depth across donors, an assumption that may not hold. The authors suggested that the approach could potentially be generalized to other disease states and immunological phenotypes. For the cohort, immune exposure information was limited to CMV serostatus. A further reported finding was that TCR beta sequences accurately predicted the HLA-A and HLA-B alleles for most subjects in the first cohort. A group of highly shared sequence variants was considered likely to be a technical artifact of the sequencing pipeline.

The cohort was made up of several hundred healthy bone marrow donors. At the time of sampling, every cohort member was nominally healthy, though immune exposures that went unrecorded were likely present. The donor tested CMV seronegative, placing the donor among the 350 or so seronegative members of the cohort. Every donor gave a peripheral blood sample, and the peripheral blood mononuclear cells from that sample were used for TCR beta sequencing. Genomic DNA extraction from the blood cell samples was performed with the Qiagen DNeasy Blood Extraction Kit. The junction carries 13 bases between V and J, which are trimmed by 4 bases and 3 bases respectively. The CDR3 numbers 14 residues from cysteine through phenylalanine. Of all the DNA, just the CDR3 is kept, 42 bases in frame from base 1. In the germline V gene (reference sequence), CDR1 corresponds to SEHNR and CDR2 to FQNEAQ.

The rearrangement combines TRBV7-9 with TRBJ2-7; TRBD2 is possibly the D segment (6 matching bases). Sequenced: PBMCs. The TCR sequence derives from a woman aged 45 to 65 in good health and CMV-seronegative. Here the CDR3 is given as CASSSSGTYYEQYF. The DNA sequence is as follows: TGTGCCAGCAGCTCCTCCGGGACTTACTACGAGCAGTACTTC. The full variable domain, with segments outside the CDR3 supplied by the reference TRBV7-9 and TRBJ2-7 proteins, appears as DTGVSQNPRHKITKRGQNVTFRCDPISEHNRLYWYRQTLGQGPEFLTYFQNEAQLEKSRLLSDRFSAERPKGSFSTLEIQRTEQGDSAMYLCASSSSGTYYEQYFGPGTRLTVT.